This record looks at one T cell receptor (beta chain) sequence and its context. The antigen remains unidentified. Sequenced by immunoSEQ multiplex PCR; TCRdb stores in-frame clones only, minus some. The table has around 120,000 clones, roughly 92% seen once; the top ten hold roughly 1%. This sample was included in a study of T cell responses to AZD1222 COVID-19 vaccine. Study results and caveats: CD4 TCRs associated with vaccination spanned spike, dominating at 160-218 and 743-854.

This CDR3 has 16 amino acids. Germline CDR1 reads SGHDN; CDR2 reads FVKESK. The ends were cut back, 4 bases at V and 2 bases at J, with 16 bases in the middle. The sequences come from peripheral blood, collected 28 days after the second AZD1222 dose. The chain combines TRBV14 with TRBJ2-3, with D perhaps assigned TRBD1 or TRBD2 (5 bases each). The clonotype originates from an adult who received the AZD1222 COVID-19 vaccine. The DNA for the CDR3 is TGTGCCAGCAGCCTTTTTCAGGGACGGGTCACAGATACGCAGTATTTT. It is translated as CASSLFQGRVTDTQYF.